The clone carrying this T cell receptor beta chain was counted a few times. Its target is unknown. The sample is drawn from a study of T-cell reconstitution after alpha-beta-depleted transplantation in children. Study results and limitations: Two months or so post-transplant, alpha-beta T cells reportedly derived from several hundred expanded graft clones.

This sample's TCRbeta library carried unique molecular identifier barcodes. TCRdb called the PCR reads again in MiXCR, with one record for every CDR3 protein. Of hundreds of thousands of distinct CDR3 sequences in the sample, around 15% were seen once. The TCR comes from a boy younger than two who had a stem cell transplant for Wiskott-Aldrich syndrome, so the T cells may come from the graft donor. The sequences come from PBMCs, mostly from graft donor cells, collected 360 days after TCRalphabeta/CD19-depleted stem cell transplant.

CDR3 amino acids: CASSPFTGRGQETQYF. The CDR3 DNA follows: TGTGCCAGCTCACCTTTCACGGGTAGAGGGCAAGAGACCCAGTACTTC. J is TRBJ2-5 and V is TRBV18; D is possibly TRBD2 (5 bases). The CDR3 consists of 16 residues. The V gene lost 3 bases and the J gene lost 2 bases, with 16 bases spanning the gap. Germline assignment: CDR1 KGHSH and CDR2 LQKENI.